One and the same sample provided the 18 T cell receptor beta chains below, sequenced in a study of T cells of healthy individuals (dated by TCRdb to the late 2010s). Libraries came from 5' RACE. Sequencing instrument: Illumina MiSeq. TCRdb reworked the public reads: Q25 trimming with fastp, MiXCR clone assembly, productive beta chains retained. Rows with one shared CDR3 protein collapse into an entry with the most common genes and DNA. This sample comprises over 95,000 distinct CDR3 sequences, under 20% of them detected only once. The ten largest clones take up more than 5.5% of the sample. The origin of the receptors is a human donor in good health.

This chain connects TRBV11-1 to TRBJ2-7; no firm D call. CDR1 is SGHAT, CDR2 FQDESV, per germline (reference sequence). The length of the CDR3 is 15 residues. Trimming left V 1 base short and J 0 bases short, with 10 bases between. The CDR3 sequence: CASSLGPSTSYEQYF. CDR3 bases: TGTGCCAGCAGCTTAGGTCCGTCCACCTCCTACGAGCAGTACTTC.

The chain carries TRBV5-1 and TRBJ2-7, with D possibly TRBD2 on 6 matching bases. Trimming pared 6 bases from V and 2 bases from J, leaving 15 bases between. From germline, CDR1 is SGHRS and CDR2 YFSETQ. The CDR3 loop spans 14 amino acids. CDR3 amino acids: CASKDGSGPYEQYF. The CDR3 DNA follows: TGCGCCAGCAAGGACGGGAGCGGTCCCTACGAGCAGTACTTC.

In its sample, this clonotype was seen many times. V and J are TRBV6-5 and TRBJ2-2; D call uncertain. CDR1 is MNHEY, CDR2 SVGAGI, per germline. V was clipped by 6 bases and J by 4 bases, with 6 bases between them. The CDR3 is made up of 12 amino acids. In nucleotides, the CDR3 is TGTGCCAGCAGGCTCCTCACCGGGGAGCTGTTTTTT. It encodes CASRLLTGELFF.

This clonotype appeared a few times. The CDR3 nucleotides read TGTGCCAGCAGCTCCGATACAGGGGGTAATGGCTACACCTTC. Its protein is CASSSDTGGNGYTF. V is TRBV9 and J is TRBJ1-2; 8 bases align to TRBD1. There are 14 residues in the CDR3. Germline V gene lookup returns CDR1 SGDLS and CDR2 YYNGEE. The junction had 8 bases not matched to a gene; V was cut back by 4 bases and J by 6 bases.

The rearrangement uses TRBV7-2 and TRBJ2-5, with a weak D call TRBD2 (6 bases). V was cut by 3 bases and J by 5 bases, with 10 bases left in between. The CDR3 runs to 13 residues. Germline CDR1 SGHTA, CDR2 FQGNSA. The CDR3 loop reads CASSFTSKETQYF. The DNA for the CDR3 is TGTGCCAGCAGCTTCACTAGCAAGGAGACCCAGTACTTC. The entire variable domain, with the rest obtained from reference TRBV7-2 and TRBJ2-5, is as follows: GAGVSQSPSNKVTEKGKDVELRCDPISGHTALYWYRQSLGQGLEFLIYFQGNSAPDKSGLPSDRFSAERTGGSVSTLTIQRTQQEDSAVYLCASSFTSKETQYFGPGTRLLVL.

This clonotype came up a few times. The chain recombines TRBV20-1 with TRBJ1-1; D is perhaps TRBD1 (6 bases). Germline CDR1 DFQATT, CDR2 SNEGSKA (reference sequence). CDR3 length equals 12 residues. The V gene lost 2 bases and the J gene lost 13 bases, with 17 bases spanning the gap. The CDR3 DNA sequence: TGCAGTGCTAGATTACAGGGATACTCTCTTTTCTTT. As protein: CSARLQGYSLFF.

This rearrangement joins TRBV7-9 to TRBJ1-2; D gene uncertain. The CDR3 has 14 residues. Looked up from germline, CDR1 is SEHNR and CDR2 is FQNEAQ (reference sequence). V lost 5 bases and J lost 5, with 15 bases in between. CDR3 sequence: CASSLTGLTYGYTF. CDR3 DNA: TGTGCCAGCAGCCTTACTGGACTCACTTATGGCTACACCTTC.

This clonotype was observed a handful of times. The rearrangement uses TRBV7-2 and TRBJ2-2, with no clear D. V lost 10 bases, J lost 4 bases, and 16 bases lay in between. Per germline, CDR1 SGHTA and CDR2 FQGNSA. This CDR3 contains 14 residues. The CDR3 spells CATTIRSSTGELFF. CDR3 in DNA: TGTGCCACCACAATCCGGTCCTCCACCGGGGAGCTGTTTTTT.

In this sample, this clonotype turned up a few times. The CDR3 here is CSVEDPLGYNEQFF. As DNA, the CDR3 is TGCAGCGTTGAAGATCCTCTCGGCTACAATGAGCAGTTCTTC. The chain uses TRBV29-1 and TRBJ2-1; unclear D gene. Germline V CDR1 and CDR2: SQVTM, ANQGSEA. This CDR3 is built from 14 residues. Trimming removed 0 bases at V and 3 bases at J, with 9 bases between.

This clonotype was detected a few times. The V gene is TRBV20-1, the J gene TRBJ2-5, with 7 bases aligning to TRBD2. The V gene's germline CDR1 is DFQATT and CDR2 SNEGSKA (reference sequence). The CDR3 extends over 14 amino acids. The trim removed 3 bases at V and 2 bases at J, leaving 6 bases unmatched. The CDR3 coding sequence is TGCAGTGCTAGTAGAAGCGGGATTCAAGAGACCCAGTACTTC. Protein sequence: CSASRSGIQETQYF.

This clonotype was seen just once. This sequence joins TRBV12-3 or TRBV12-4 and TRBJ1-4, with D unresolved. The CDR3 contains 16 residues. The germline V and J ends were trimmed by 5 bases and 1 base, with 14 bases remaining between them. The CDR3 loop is CASSPRAWGTNEKLFF. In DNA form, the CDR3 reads TGTGCCAGCAGTCCCCGGGCTTGGGGAACTAATGAAAAACTGTTTTTT.

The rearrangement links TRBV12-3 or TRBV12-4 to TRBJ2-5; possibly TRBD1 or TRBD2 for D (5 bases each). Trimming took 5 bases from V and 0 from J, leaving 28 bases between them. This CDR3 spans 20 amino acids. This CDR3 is CASSPWGRPPSPLDQETQYF. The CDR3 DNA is TGTGCCAGCAGTCCCTGGGGGAGACCCCCTTCTCCACTGGACCAAGAGACCCAGTACTTC.

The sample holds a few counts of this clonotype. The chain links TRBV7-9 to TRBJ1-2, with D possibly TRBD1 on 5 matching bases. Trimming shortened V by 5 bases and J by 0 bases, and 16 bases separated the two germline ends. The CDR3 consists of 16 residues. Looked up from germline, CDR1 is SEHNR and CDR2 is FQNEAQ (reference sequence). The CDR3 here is CASSPTGTVPNYGYTF. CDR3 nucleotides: TGTGCCAGCAGCCCCACAGGAACGGTTCCTAACTATGGCTACACCTTC.

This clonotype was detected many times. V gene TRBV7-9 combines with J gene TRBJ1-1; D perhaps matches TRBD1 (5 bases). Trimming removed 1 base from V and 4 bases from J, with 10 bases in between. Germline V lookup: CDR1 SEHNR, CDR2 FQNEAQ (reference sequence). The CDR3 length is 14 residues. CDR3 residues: CASSLGSRATEAFF. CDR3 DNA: TGTGCCAGCAGCTTAGGGTCCAGGGCCACTGAAGCTTTCTTT. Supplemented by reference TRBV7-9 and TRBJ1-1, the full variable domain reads DTGVSQNPRHKITKRGQNVTFRCDPISEHNRLYWYRQTLGQGPEFLTYFQNEAQLEKSRLLSDRFSAERPKGSFSTLEIQRTEQGDSAMYLCASSLGSRATEAFFGQGTRLTVV.

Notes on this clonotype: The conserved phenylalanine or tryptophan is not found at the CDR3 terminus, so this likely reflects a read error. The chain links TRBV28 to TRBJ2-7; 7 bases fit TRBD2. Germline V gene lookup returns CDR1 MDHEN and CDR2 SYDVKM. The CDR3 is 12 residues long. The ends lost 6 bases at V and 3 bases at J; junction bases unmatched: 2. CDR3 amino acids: CASRGLVYEQYS. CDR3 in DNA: TGTGCCAGCAGAGGACTAGTCTACGAGCAGTACTCC.

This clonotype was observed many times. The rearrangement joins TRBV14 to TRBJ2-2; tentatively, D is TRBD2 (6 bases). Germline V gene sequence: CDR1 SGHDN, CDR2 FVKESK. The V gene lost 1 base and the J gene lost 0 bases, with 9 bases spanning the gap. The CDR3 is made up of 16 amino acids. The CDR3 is CASSQVGGTNTGELFF. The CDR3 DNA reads TGTGCCAGCAGCCAAGTCGGAGGGACGAACACCGGGGAGCTGTTTTTT.

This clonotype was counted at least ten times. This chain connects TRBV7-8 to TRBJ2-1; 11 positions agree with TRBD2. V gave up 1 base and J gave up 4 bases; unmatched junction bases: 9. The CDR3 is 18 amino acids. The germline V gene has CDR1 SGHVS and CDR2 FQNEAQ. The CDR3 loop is CASSLGASGGSKYNEQFF. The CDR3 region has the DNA TGTGCCAGCAGCTTAGGGGCTAGCGGGGGGTCCAAATACAATGAGCAGTTCTTC.

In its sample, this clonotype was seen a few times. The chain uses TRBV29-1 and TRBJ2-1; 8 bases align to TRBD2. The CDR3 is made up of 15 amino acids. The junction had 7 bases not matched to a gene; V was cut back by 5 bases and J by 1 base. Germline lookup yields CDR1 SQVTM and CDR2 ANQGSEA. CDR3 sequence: CSVRSGGGSYNEQFF. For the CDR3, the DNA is TGCAGCGTTCGATCGGGAGGGGGGTCCTACAATGAGCAGTTCTTC.